The entry below gives a single TCR beta chain sequence along with its context. It lacks a known antigen. Base qualities are not at hand, and no much larger clone is one base apart. Genomic DNA was isolated from the sorted cells so that the TCRbeta CDR3 region could be sequenced. TCRbeta CDR3 regions were sequenced using the immunoSEQ Assay. What TCRdb holds here is the immuneACCESS table cut down to in-frame rearrangements. Part of the clones is not present; checked against another copy, under half of the missing clones reflect an unresolved V gene, and the others are unexplained. This sample has more than 70,000 clones in its table, and about 90% of those were observed once. Together, the top ten hold 8% to 10% of the sample. The sample belongs to a study of OX40 agonist ivuxolimab in advanced cancers. About the investigation overall: The costimulatory receptor OX40 (CD134) was targeted by ivuxolimab, a fully human IgG2 agonistic monoclonal antibody. Intravenous ivuxolimab was administered to patients every 2 weeks at six dose levels: 0.01, 0.1, 0.3, 1.5, 3 and 10 mg/kg. Of the roughly 51 dose-escalation patients, hepatocellular carcinoma was present in 19, melanoma in approximately 15, renal cell carcinoma in 9 and head and neck cancer in 9. In the dose-escalation cohort, more than 75% of patients were male, and the mean age was approximately 64 years, with a range of about 20 to 90. Patients were allowed to have had prior anti-PD-1, anti-PD-L1 or anti-CTLA-4 therapy, and 40% of the dose-escalation patients had previously received checkpoint inhibitors. Three dose-escalation patients achieved partial responses, one with hepatocellular carcinoma and two with cutaneous melanoma. Peripheral TCRbeta sequencing was intended to test whether TCR sequence diversity was altered and clonal T-cell expansion was caused by ivuxolimab. The paper reports the monotherapy dose-escalation portion (N of about 54 patients) of the phase I ivuxolimab trial.

What the research found in general, with its limitations: The antigen specificity of the peripheral T cells that underwent clonal expansion was not determined. In the 0.1-3.0 mg/kg groups, partial responders had among the lowest normalized peripheral clonal expansion, particularly in CD8+ T cells. Low levels of normalized T-cell clonal expansion were also shown by some nonresponding patients. At doses of 0.1 to 3.0 mg/kg, clonal expansion of both CD4+ and CD8+ blood T cells was observed from baseline to week 6. After ivuxolimab, expanded clones were on average more numerous among CD8+ T cells than among CD4+ T cells.

From V the trimming removes 5 bases and from J it removes 5 bases, while the gene matches leave 4 bases of the junction unaccounted for. Reading the germline V gene gives CDR1 MNHEY and CDR2 SVGAGI. The CDR3 numbers 13 residues from cysteine through phenylalanine. The entry retains the CDR3 DNA only, 39 bases that are in frame from base 1. The trial excluded patients who had a history of autoimmune disease or were on systemic immunosuppression. Peripheral blood for TCR sequencing was collected from all dose cohorts at baseline, on cycle 4 day 1, and on cycle 7 day 1. The samples were taken from a phase I, first-in-human, multicenter, open-label dose-escalation trial of ivuxolimab. Adults with locally advanced or metastatic head and neck squamous cell, hepatocellular, melanoma or renal cell carcinoma were enrolled in the trial. Before TCR sequencing, CD4+ T cells and CD8+ T cells from peripheral blood were sorted into separate populations.

The chain is made from TRBV6-5 and TRBJ2-5; 8 of the junction bases match TRBD1. The specimen comprised CD4+ or CD8+ T cells sorted from blood, sampled in a trial of the OX40 agonist ivuxolimab. The sequence derives from an adult with an advanced solid tumor such as melanoma, head and neck, liver or kidney cancer. The nucleotide sequence reads as follows: TGTGCCAGCAGTCGGACAGGGATGGAGACCCAGTACTTC. Its coded protein is CASSRTGMETQYF.